This T cell receptor beta chain came from a study of cytomegalovirus exposure and HLA in healthy donors. Study-level findings and limits: A later analysis reportedly identified an Asian-associated ancestry cluster as carrying fewer N-insertions than the approximately 730-donor mean. After further analysis at a later stage, 16,951 TCR beta sequences were associated with HLA alleles at 0.05 false discovery rate.

With respect to this clone: Its antigen is not known.

Trimming took off 4 bases at V and 11 bases at J, with 17 bases between the two ends. CDR1 is MNHEY, CDR2 SVGAGI, per germline. There are 13 residues in the CDR3. The PCR used 60 Vbeta and 13 Jbeta primers. Clones were read by immunoSEQ multiplex PCR, and TCRdb kept only the in-frame ones, dropping some. The sample includes approximately 150,000 clones, just under 80% of them seen just once. The sample taken for sequencing was PBMCs. The chain combines TRBV6-5 with TRBJ2-5, with D tentatively TRBD2 (5 bases). This TCR derives from a woman aged 45 to 65 in good health and CMV-seronegative. CDR3 sequence reads: CASSSPAAREQYF. As DNA, the CDR3 is TGTGCCAGCAGTTCGCCGGCGGCGAGGGAGCAGTACTTC.